Listed below are T cell receptor beta chains from one sample, sequenced in a study of shared clonotypes between healthy human individuals. The assay was immunoSEQ multiplex PCR, and TCRdb's table has in-frame clones only and misses some. The sample lists 2 million to 2.5 million clones, 93% occurring once. Specimen: naive CD4+ T cells from PBMCs. The receptors derive from a young man in good health. Some clones in this sample may be carry-over from other donors' samples. CDR3s leave out the opening cysteine and the closing phenylalanine or tryptophan. Each record gives: V gene, J gene, CDR3 protein.

v_call: TRBV18
j_call: TRBJ2-7
cdr3_aa: ASSRSVLAGDAEQY

v_call: TRBV6-5
j_call: TRBJ2-3
cdr3_aa: ASTRIPGGDTQY

v_call: TRBV5-1
j_call: TRBJ2-7
cdr3_aa: ASSLEPFGEQY

v_call: TRBV30
j_call: TRBJ1-3
cdr3_aa: AWSLGFGGTGNTIY

v_call: TRBV5-6
j_call: TRBJ2-2
cdr3_aa: ASSLVRLANTGELF

v_call: TRBV27
j_call: TRBJ2-3
cdr3_aa: ASSLGLATTQY

v_call: TRBV5-4
j_call: TRBJ1-2
cdr3_aa: ASSLDGPTRPLGYT

v_call: TRBV18
j_call: TRBJ2-1
cdr3_aa: ASSPVISGLVFEQF

v_call: TRBV18
j_call: TRBJ2-1
cdr3_aa: ASRAGEEQF

v_call: TRBV7-9
j_call: TRBJ2-3
cdr3_aa: ASSLVGGPLKITDTQY

v_call: TRBV27
j_call: TRBJ2-1
cdr3_aa: ASSYPNNRDEQF

v_call: TRBV6-5
j_call: TRBJ2-2
cdr3_aa: ASRAGSNTGELF

v_call: TRBV27
j_call: TRBJ1-5
cdr3_aa: ASGSNRVSNQPQH

v_call: TRBV2
j_call: TRBJ2-1
cdr3_aa: ASVGLAEYNEQF

v_call: TRBV5-1
j_call: TRBJ2-5
cdr3_aa: ASSLDDRPGETQY

v_call: TRBV7-2
j_call: TRBJ2-4
cdr3_aa: ASCREGALSNIQY

v_call: TRBV4-1
j_call: TRBJ2-1
cdr3_aa: ASSQESLAAHSYNEQF

v_call: TRBV4-1
j_call: TRBJ2-1
cdr3_aa: ASSKTGGLRSYNEQF

v_call: TRBV7-9
j_call: TRBJ1-1
cdr3_aa: ASSLTWETEAF

v_call: TRBV4-2
j_call: TRBJ1-2
cdr3_aa: ASSQAHASSNYGYT

v_call: TRBV5-6
j_call: TRBJ2-1
cdr3_aa: ASSSLTSGSTPYNEQF

v_call: TRBV7-7
j_call: TRBJ2-1
cdr3_aa: ASSLVPARNEQF

v_call: TRBV10-1
j_call: TRBJ2-7
cdr3_aa: APGDGELNYEQY

v_call: TRBV7-3
j_call: TRBJ2-1
cdr3_aa: ASSTGTSAYNEQF

v_call: TRBV27
j_call: TRBJ2-2
cdr3_aa: ASNLQGTGELF

v_call: TRBV5-8
j_call: TRBJ1-1
cdr3_aa: ASSLGVMNTEAF

v_call: TRBV7-2
j_call: TRBJ2-7
cdr3_aa: ASSLFEGSSSGEQY

v_call: TRBV7-2
j_call: TRBJ1-4
cdr3_aa: ASSWDRSEKLF

v_call: TRBV5-4
j_call: TRBJ1-1
cdr3_aa: ASSPQGGERSTEAF